Included here is one TCR beta chain sequence, with context. This specimen comes from a study of blood T cell repertoires in COVID-19. Trimming stripped 8 bases from V and 5 bases from J, with 15 bases between. This CDR3 is built from 13 residues. The table came from immunoSEQ multiplex PCR; TCRdb's copy has only in-frame clones and leaves some out. The sample lists 60,000 to 80,000 clones, about 89% seen once, with 0.55% to 0.75% in the top ten. Sequencing was performed on peripheral blood. This TCR was recovered from a man aged 60 to 69 with acute or convalescent COVID-19. This chain connects TRBV12-3 or TRBV12-4 to TRBJ1-2; D might be TRBD1 (5 bases). In nucleotides, the CDR3 is TGTGCCAGCCGAAAGGGGTTAAGTTATGGCTACACCTTC. Its translation: CASRKGLSYGYTF.